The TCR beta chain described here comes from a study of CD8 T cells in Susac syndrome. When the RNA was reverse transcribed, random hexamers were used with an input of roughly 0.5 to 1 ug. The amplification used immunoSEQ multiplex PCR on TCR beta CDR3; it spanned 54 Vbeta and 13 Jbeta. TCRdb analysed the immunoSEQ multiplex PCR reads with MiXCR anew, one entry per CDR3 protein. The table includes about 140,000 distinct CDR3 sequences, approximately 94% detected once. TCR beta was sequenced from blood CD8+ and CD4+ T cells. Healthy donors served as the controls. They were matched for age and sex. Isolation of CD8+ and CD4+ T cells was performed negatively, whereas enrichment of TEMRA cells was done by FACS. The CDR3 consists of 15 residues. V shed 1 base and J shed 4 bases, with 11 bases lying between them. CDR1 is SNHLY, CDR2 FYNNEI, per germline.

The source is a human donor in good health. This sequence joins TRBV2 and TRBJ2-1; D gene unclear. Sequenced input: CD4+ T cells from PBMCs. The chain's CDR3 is CASSEGTILYNEQFF. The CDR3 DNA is TGTGCCAGCAGTGAAGGGACCATATTGTACAATGAGCAGTTCTTC.